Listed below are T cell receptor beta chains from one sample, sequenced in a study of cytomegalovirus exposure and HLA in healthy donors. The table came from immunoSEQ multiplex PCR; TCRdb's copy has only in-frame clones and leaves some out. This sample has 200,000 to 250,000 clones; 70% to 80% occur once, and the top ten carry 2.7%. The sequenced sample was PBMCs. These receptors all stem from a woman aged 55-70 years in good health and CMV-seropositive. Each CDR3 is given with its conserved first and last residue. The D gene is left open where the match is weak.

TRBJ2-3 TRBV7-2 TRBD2 CASSPTSGGATQYF TGTGCCAGCAGTCCAACTAGCGGGGGGGCGACGCAGTATTTT
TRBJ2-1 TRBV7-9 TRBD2 CASSFRTSGRADEQFF TGTGCCAGCAGCTTCCGGACTAGCGGGAGGGCCGATGAGCAGTTCTTC
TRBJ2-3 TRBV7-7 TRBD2 CASSLMAGAWGDTQYF TGTGCCAGCAGCTTGATGGCGGGAGCCTGGGGGGATACGCAGTATTTT
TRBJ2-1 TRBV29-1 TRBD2 CSVGEGQGEQFF TGCAGCGTGGGGGAGGGGCAGGGCGAGCAGTTCTTC
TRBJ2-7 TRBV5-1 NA CASSLIAGAHEQYF TGCGCCAGCAGCTTGATTGCAGGGGCCCACGAGCAGTACTTC
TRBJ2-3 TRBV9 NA CASSVGTTDTQYF TGTGCCAGCAGCGTCGGGACTACAGATACGCAGTATTTT
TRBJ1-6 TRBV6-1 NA CASSESGRWGGSPLHF TGTGCCAGCAGTGAATCGGGGAGGTGGGGTGGATCACCCCTCCACTTT
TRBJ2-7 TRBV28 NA CASNQGGGREQYF TGTGCCAGCAACCAAGGGGGGGGGAGGGAGCAGTACTTC
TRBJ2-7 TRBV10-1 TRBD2 CATWGSGRAYEQYF TGCGCCACCTGGGGGAGCGGGAGGGCCTACGAGCAGTACTTC
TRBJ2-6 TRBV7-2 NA CASSLQGYPGANVLTF TGTGCCAGCAGCTTACAGGGATATCCTGGGGCCAACGTCCTGACTTTC
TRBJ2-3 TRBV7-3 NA CASSRNSGSTDTQYF TGTGCCAGCAGCCGAAACAGCGGATCGACAGATACGCAGTATTTT
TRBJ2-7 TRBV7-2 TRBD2 CASSPQLAGEQYF TGTGCCAGCAGCCCCCAACTAGCGGGCGAGCAGTACTTC
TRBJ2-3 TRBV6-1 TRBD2 CASSEARGAGGLTDTQYF TGTGCCAGCAGTGAAGCGCGTGGAGCGGGAGGGCTGACAGATACGCAGTATTTT
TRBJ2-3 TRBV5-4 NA CASSPTSWRTDTQYF TGTGCCAGCAGCCCTACCTCGTGGAGGACAGATACGCAGTATTTT
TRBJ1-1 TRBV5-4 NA CASSWNRFNTEAFF TGTGCCAGCAGCTGGAACAGGTTTAACACTGAAGCTTTCTTT
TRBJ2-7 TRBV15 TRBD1 CATSARDRYEQYF TGTGCCACCAGCGCTCGGGACAGATACGAGCAGTACTTC
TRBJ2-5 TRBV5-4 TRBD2 CASTPSGGARETQYF TGTGCCAGCACCCCTAGCGGGGGGGCCCGAGAGACCCAGTACTTC
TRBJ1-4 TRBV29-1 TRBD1 CSVRQGEKLFF TGCAGCGTACGACAGGGTGAAAAACTGTTTTTT
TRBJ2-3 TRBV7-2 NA CASSLEVSADTQYF TGTGCCAGCAGCTTGGAGGTATCCGCTGATACGCAGTATTTT
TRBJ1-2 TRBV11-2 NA CASSLDRETGYTF TGTGCCAGCAGCTTAGACAGGGAAACAGGCTACACCTTC
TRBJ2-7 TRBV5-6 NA CASNRVDTAYEQYF TGTGCCAGCAACCGGGTGGACACAGCCTACGAGCAGTACTTC
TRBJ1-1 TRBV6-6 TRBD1 CASSYTPTGGRWGAFF TGTGCCAGCAGTTACACTCCTACAGGGGGCAGATGGGGAGCTTTCTTT
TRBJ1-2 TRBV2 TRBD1 CASSPVTTGFGYTF TGTGCCAGCAGTCCAGTCACGACAGGGTTTGGCTACACCTTC
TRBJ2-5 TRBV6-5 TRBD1 CASSYTTGGGETQYF TGTGCCAGCAGTTATACGACAGGGGGAGGGGAGACCCAGTACTTC
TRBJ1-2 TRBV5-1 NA CASSLSGNYGYTF TGCGCCAGCAGCTTGTCCGGTAACTATGGCTACACCTTC
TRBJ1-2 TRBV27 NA CASSFRGGASYGYTF TGTGCCAGCAGTTTTCGGGGGGGCGCGTCCTATGGCTACACCTTC
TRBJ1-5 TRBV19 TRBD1 CASSRGQGDQPQHF TGTGCCAGTAGTAGGGGACAGGGGGATCAGCCCCAGCATTTT
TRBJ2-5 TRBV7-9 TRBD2 CASSLWTGGRSETQYF TGTGCCAGCAGCCTCTGGACGGGCGGGAGATCAGAGACCCAGTACTTC